The next 26 T cell receptor beta chains were all read from a single sample in a study of OX40 agonist ivuxolimab in advanced cancers. Sequenced by immunoSEQ multiplex PCR; TCRdb stores in-frame clones only, minus some. The sample shows 50,000 to 65,000 clones, approximately 83% of them seen only once. Source: CD4+ or CD8+ T cells sorted from blood, taken in a trial of the OX40 agonist ivuxolimab. The receptors stem from an adult with an advanced solid tumor such as melanoma, head and neck, liver or kidney cancer.

The rearrangement links TRBV18 to TRBJ2-7, with D perhaps TRBD1 (6 bases). There are 14 residues in the CDR3. The germline V gene encodes CDR1 KGHSH and CDR2 LQKENI. Trimming stripped 0 bases from V and 2 bases from J, with 8 bases between. CDR3: CASSPPQGPYEQYF. The CDR3 DNA is TGTGCCAGCTCACCACCGCAGGGGCCCTACGAGCAGTACTTC.

The chain combines TRBV5-1 with TRBJ2-2, with 7 positions matching TRBD1. The CDR3 is 18 amino acids. Germline lookup yields CDR1 SGHRS and CDR2 YFSETQ. V trimming: 3 bases; J trimming: 4 bases; junction bases outside the gene matches: 15. In DNA form, the CDR3 reads TGCGCCAGCAGCTCAGGGATCCCGCCGGGACAGAGCACCGGGGAGCTGTTTTTT. Encoded protein: CASSSGIPPGQSTGELFF. The variable domain in full, completed from reference TRBV5-1 and TRBJ2-2, reads KAGVTQTPRYLIKTRGQQVTLSCSPISGHRSVSWYQQTPGQGLQFLFEYFSETQRNKGNFPGRFSGRQFSNSRSEMNVSTLELGDSALYLCASSSGIPPGQSTGELFFGEGSRLTVL.

V and J are TRBV29-1 and TRBJ2-1, with 8 bases lining up with TRBD1. Germline V gene lookup returns CDR1 SQVTM and CDR2 ANQGSEA. The CDR3 is 12 residues long. V was clipped by 6 bases and J by 6 bases; unmatched bases: 4. The CDR3 is CSVDGQGNEQFF. DNA of the CDR3: TGCAGCGTAGATGGACAGGGCAATGAGCAGTTCTTC.

The chain carries TRBV9 and TRBJ2-1; 8 bases agree with TRBD1. V gave up 4 bases and J gave up 7 bases; unmatched junction bases: 4. Per the germline V gene, CDR1 is SGDLS and CDR2 is YYNGEE. This CDR3 has 13 amino acids. CDR3 residues: CASSTNRGNEQFF. DNA of the CDR3: TGTGCCAGCAGCACCAACAGGGGGAATGAGCAGTTCTTC.

This chain joins TRBV7-7 and TRBJ2-5, with 8 bases aligning to TRBD1. The CDR3 has 15 residues. Germline CDR1 is SSHAT and CDR2 is FNYEAQ (reference sequence). V shed 6 bases, J shed 5 bases, and the junction held 11 bases outside the gene matches. The CDR3 sequence: CASRPAQGAVETQYF. DNA for the CDR3: TGTGCCAGCAGGCCCGCCCAGGGGGCTGTGGAGACCCAGTACTTC.

Remarks on this clone: At one of its ends the junction is not consistent with the germline gene, which may arise from a read error. This rearrangement joins TRBV5-1 to TRBJ2-7; TRBD1 aligns across 8 bases. CDR1 and CDR2 from the germline V gene are SGHRS and YFSETQ. The CDR3 totals 14 residues. The CDR3 nucleotides read TGTGCCAGCAGCTGGGACAGGAGCTCCTACGAGCAGTACTTC. Its protein is CASSWDRSSYEQYF. Filled out from reference TRBV5-1 and TRBJ2-7, the complete variable domain reads KAGVTQTPRYLIKTRGQQVTLSCSPISGHRSVSWYQQTPGQGLQFLFEYFSETQRNKGNFPGRFSGRQFSNSRSEMNVSTLELGDSALYLCASSWDRSSYEQYFGPGTRLTVT.

This chain uses TRBV5-1 with TRBJ1-5, with D unclear. The CDR3 length is 14 residues. Looked up from germline, CDR1 is SGHRS and CDR2 is YFSETQ. Trimming pared 4 bases from V and 0 bases from J, leaving 8 bases between. The CDR3 reads CASSPGVSNQPQHF. DNA for the CDR3: TGCGCCAGCAGCCCCGGGGTTAGCAATCAGCCCCAGCATTTT.

The chain combines TRBV28 with TRBJ2-1, with D possibly being TRBD2 (5 bases). Trimming left V 6 bases short and J 4 bases short, with 16 bases between. Germline values: CDR1 MDHEN, CDR2 SYDVKM. The CDR3 length is 15 residues. The CDR3 region is CASSSSGLSYNEQFF. In nucleotides, the CDR3 is TGTGCCAGCAGCTCCAGCGGCCTCTCTTACAATGAGCAGTTCTTC.

The count of this clone is one. The chain links TRBV4-3 to TRBJ2-5; D might be TRBD2 (5 bases). Per the germline V gene, CDR1 is LGHNA and CDR2 is YSLEER. CDR3 size: 15 residues. V was clipped by 0 bases and J by 4 bases, with 12 bases between them. CDR3 in DNA: TGCGCCAGCAGCCAAGATCCCGGAGGTGGAGAGACCCAGTACTTC. It specifies CASSQDPGGGETQYF.

The V call is TRBV6-1, the J call TRBJ2-7; D gene ambiguous. The CDR3 is 13 residues long. V gave up 1 base and J gave up 0 bases, with 4 bases separating them. Germline V gene sequence: CDR1 MNHNS, CDR2 SASEGT. In DNA, the CDR3 is TGTGCCAGCAGTGAAGTGGACTCCTACGAGCAGTACGTC. The encoded protein is CASSEVDSYEQYV.

The chain couples TRBV28 to TRBJ2-5; 7 bases map to TRBD1. The CDR3 consists of 16 residues. Germline values: CDR1 MDHEN, CDR2 SYDVKM. J lost 2 bases, V lost 6 bases, and 12 bases had no gene match. This CDR3 is CASSLYELGQQETQYF. The CDR3 nucleotides read TGTGCCAGCAGCCTCTATGAGCTGGGACAGCAAGAGACCCAGTACTTC. The variable domain in full, with the rest retrieved from reference TRBV28 and TRBJ2-5, is DVKVTQSSRYLVKRTGEKVFLECVQDMDHENMFWYRQDPGLGLRLIYFSYDVKMKEKGDIPEGYSVSREKKERFSLILESASTNQTSMYLCASSLYELGQQETQYFGPGTRLLVL.

V and J are TRBV2 and TRBJ2-5; D is ambiguous. The germline V gene encodes CDR1 SNHLY and CDR2 FYNNEI. V was trimmed by 6 bases and J by 5 bases, leaving 7 bases between them. This CDR3 spans 11 amino acids. CDR3 in amino acids: CASSSGETQYF. CDR3 DNA sequence: TGTGCCAGCAGCTCTGGGGAGACCCAGTACTTC.

The chain joins TRBV7-2 to TRBJ2-7, with TRBD2 as a possible D gene (5 bases). The CDR3 runs 15 residues. Germline loops: CDR1 SGHTA, CDR2 FQGNSA. Trimming cost V 3 bases and J 1 base, with 13 bases left between them. CDR3 sequence: CASSFAEGQSYEQYF. The DNA for the CDR3 is TGTGCCAGCAGCTTTGCCGAGGGTCAGTCCTACGAGCAGTACTTC.

The chain is built from TRBV6-1 and TRBJ2-1, with D hard to call. The V and J ends lost 6 bases and 0 bases respectively, with 6 bases between them. Per the germline V gene, CDR1 is MNHNS and CDR2 is SASEGT. The CDR3 sequence is 13 residues long. The CDR3 sequence: CASSGSSYNEQFF. CDR3 in DNA: TGTGCCAGCAGCGGAAGCTCCTACAATGAGCAGTTCTTC.

The chain employs TRBV5-1 and TRBJ1-2; D is undetermined. This CDR3 spans 14 amino acids. Germline assignment: CDR1 SGHRS and CDR2 YFSETQ. The V end lost 0 bases, the J end lost 2 bases, and 8 bases lay between the germline ends. CDR3 residues: CASSLVASNYGYTF. The CDR3 region has the DNA TGCGCCAGCAGCTTGGTCGCCTCAAACTATGGCTACACCTTC.

The J gene is TRBJ2-1, the V gene TRBV7-3; TRBD1 matches 9 bases. From germline, CDR1 is SGHTA and CDR2 FQGTGA. The CDR3 runs 13 residues. The trim removed 5 bases at V and 9 bases at J, leaving 5 bases unmatched. CDR3 sequence (DNA): TGTGCCAGCAGCCAGACAGGGGGGAGTGAGCAGTTCTTC. Translated: CASSQTGGSEQFF. The variable domain in full, completed from reference TRBV7-3 and TRBJ2-1, reads GAGVSQTPSNKVTEKGKYVELRCDPISGHTALYWYRQSLGQGPEFLIYFQGTGAADDSGLPNDRFFAVRPEGSVSTLKIQRTERGDSAVYLCASSQTGGSEQFFGPGTRLTVL.

The V and J genes are TRBV7-9 and TRBJ2-1; D remains unclear. The germline V and J ends were trimmed by 2 bases and 9 bases, with 14 bases remaining between them. Germline values: CDR1 SEHNR, CDR2 FQNEAQ (reference sequence). The length of the CDR3 is 14 residues. The CDR3 DNA is TGTGCCAGCAGCTTAAGCCATAGGTCTGGTGAGCAGTTCTTC. Its translation is CASSLSHRSGEQFF.

The chain has TRBV4-2 and TRBJ1-5; D uncertain. The length of the CDR3 is 13 residues. Trimming removed 0 bases from V and 5 bases from J, with 5 bases in between. Per the germline V gene, CDR1 is LGHNA and CDR2 is YNFKEQ. CDR3 in DNA: TGTGCCAGCAGCCAAGAGCCCGATCAGCCCCAGCATTTT. This sequence encodes CASSQEPDQPQHF.

The genes are TRBV7-9 and TRBJ1-4, with D perhaps TRBD1 (5 bases). In germline, CDR1 is SEHNR, CDR2 FQNEAQ (reference sequence). V shed 3 bases and J shed 0 bases, with 11 bases lying between them. The CDR3 is 16 amino acids. The CDR3 bases are TGTGCCAGCAGCTTTGCGGGACTTGCAACTAATGAAAAACTGTTTTTT. It translates to CASSFAGLATNEKLFF.

The chain recombines TRBV6-5 with TRBJ1-2; D uncertain. CDR3 size: 15 residues. Trimming removed 2 bases at V and 2 bases at J, with 12 bases between. Germline V CDR1 and CDR2: MNHEY, SVGAGI. The CDR3 coding sequence is TGTGCCAGCAGTTACGACCCAGACGACAACTATGGCTACACCTTC. This gives the protein CASSYDPDDNYGYTF.

The CDR3 DNA is TGTGCCAGCAGTTTAGGGGGGACCTCTTACTACGAGCAGTACGTC. It specifies CASSLGGTSYYEQYV. This chain joins TRBV27 and TRBJ2-7, with D possibly matching TRBD2 (6 bases). Trimming shortened V by 2 bases and J by 3 bases, and 14 bases separated the two germline ends. Germline CDR1 and CDR2: MNHEY and SMNVEV (reference sequence). The CDR3 has 15 amino acids.

The V and J genes are TRBV7-9 and TRBJ1-2; tentative D call: TRBD1 (5 bases). Germline CDR1 reads SEHNR; CDR2 reads FQNEAQ (reference sequence). The CDR3 spans 14 residues. V was shortened by 5 bases and J by 2 bases, with 12 bases between the two germline ends. The chain's CDR3 is CASSHGAENYGYTF. The CDR3 DNA reads TGTGCCAGCAGCCATGGGGCGGAGAACTATGGCTACACCTTC.

V and J are TRBV5-4 and TRBJ2-2; D call uncertain. The CDR3 loop spans 15 amino acids. Per the germline V gene, CDR1 is SGHNT and CDR2 is YYREEE (reference sequence). V dropped 0 bases and J dropped 8 bases, with 14 bases sitting between them. The CDR3, as DNA: TGTGCCAGCAGCTTGGATTCGGCTAGTGTTGGGGAGCTGTTTTTT. Encoded protein: CASSLDSASVGELFF.

V is TRBV5-1 and J is TRBJ1-2; D not certain. Germline V gene lookup returns CDR1 SGHRS and CDR2 YFSETQ. The CDR3 extends over 13 amino acids. V was trimmed by 0 bases and J by 6 bases, leaving 9 bases between them. The CDR3 here is CASSLESHNGYTF. CDR3 sequence (DNA): TGCGCCAGCAGCTTGGAGTCCCATAATGGCTACACCTTC.

The chain recombines TRBV4-3 with TRBJ1-2; tentatively, D is TRBD1 (5 bases). V shed 0 bases and J shed 6 bases, with 8 bases lying between them. The germline V gene has CDR1 LGHNA and CDR2 YSLEER. The CDR3 is made up of 13 amino acids. CDR3 protein: CASSQDGGNGYTF. The CDR3 DNA follows: TGCGCCAGCAGCCAAGACGGGGGGAATGGCTACACCTTC.

The chain uses TRBV5-8 and TRBJ1-2; weak D call: TRBD1 (6 bases). Trimming took 0 bases from V and 8 from J, leaving 14 bases between them. This CDR3 is built from 14 residues. Germline V CDR1 and CDR2: SGHTS, YDEGEE. CDR3 in DNA: TGTGCCAGCAGCTTGGAGTGGGGGGCCGTAGGCTACACCTTC. It yields the protein CASSLEWGAVGYTF.